Listed here is a single T cell receptor (beta chain). There is no known antigen for this receptor. No base quality values were provided; no much bigger clone lies one nucleotide off. The entire isolated RNA was reverse transcribed using the High Capacity cDNA Reverse Transcription Kit, and thus expressed TCRB transcripts were sequenced. Deep immunoSEQ sequencing was performed on naive, central memory and regulatory T cell samples, with an average of about 4 million total reads per sample. Sorted cells were lysed in RLT buffer, and RNA was extracted using DNase-treated RNeasy Micro or Mini kits according to cell number. Each cell subset was processed on its own to prevent cross-contamination, while patient and healthy donor samples were processed together. The immunoSEQ multiplex PCR was used to amplify TCRB sequences from cDNA, yielding 87-bp fragments that span the CDR3 region. Sequencing of the amplicons was done on the Illumina HiSeq platform. The authors' pipeline ran thus. Synthetic template baselines were used to correct PCR bias computationally, reads within Hamming distance 2 were collapsed together, and singletons that could not be merged were discarded. By aligning reads against IMGT, V, D and J genes, CDR3 length, and insertions or deletions at six rearrangement sites were assigned. Within each subset, clonotype counts were normalized to the number of sorted cells before true diversity and Gini coefficients were calculated with the tcR R package. The overlap coefficient, calculated on TCRB nucleotide sequences, was used to measure repertoire sharing. The table was pulled from immuneACCESS by TCRdb, which kept in-frame rearrangements only. Such tables lose some clones; where checked, under half of the loss comes from unresolved V genes, and the rest has no known cause. V, J and clone size derive from that table, while D and trimming were established from the DNA sequence. This sample has some 350,000 clones in its table, and 9.6% of those were observed once. The top ten hold less than 0.65% of the sample.

This record belongs to a study of beta chain features in type 1 diabetes (dated by TCRdb to 2016 to 2019). For context, the study as a whole: Mean age, gender distribution, total cell number and subset yield did not differ between patients and healthy donors. A total of just under 110,000,000 sorted cells were examined across all samples, and RNA yield correlated strongly with the number of cells per subset. The study compared the TCRB repertoires of sorted circulating CD4+ T cell subsets in recently diagnosed type 1 diabetes patients with those in matched healthy donors. Regulatory and stem cell-like memory subsets were obtained from only 8 patients and roughly 8 healthy donors, while naive and central memory subsets were obtained from all 30 or so donors. Study-wide conclusions, independent of this receptor: Type 1 diabetes patients showed a moderate but significant shortening of TCRB CDR3 length in all four CD4+ subsets. Because cDNA rather than genomic DNA was sequenced, highly expressing activated cells could have been over-represented, although no difference in activation and CD3 levels was found between groups. Patients with type 1 diabetes made fewer insertions and deleted more nucleotides at VDJ recombination sites, implying thymic rearrangement abnormalities. Shorter templates might be favored by PCR, yet because patient and control samples were amplified and corrected together, any such skew would affect both groups equally. Because small numbers of individuals were included in the HLA sub-analyses, any influence of HLA type on TCRB rearrangement was left unresolved. Naive, central memory and regulatory TCRB repertoires appeared more similar among patients than among healthy donors.

From each donor, a single peripheral blood sample of approximately 110 mL on average was drawn into heparinised tubes. Naive, central memory, regulatory and stem cell-like memory CD4+ T cells were sorted on a BD FACSAria II using a panel including CD45RO, CCR7, CD25, CD127, CD95 and CD27. Every sorted population had a purity above 95%. PBMCs were isolated right away by Lymphoprep density gradient centrifugation and were stained directly, without culture. To minimize batch effects, samples were stained and sorted in pairs, one healthy donor with one patient per experiment. The clonotype originates from a young man with type 1 diabetes. Sample: central memory CD4+ T cells from blood.

DNA sequence: TGTGCCAGCAGTTACCCCACGGGGAGTTTCTACGAGCAGTACTTC. This codes for CASSYPTGSFYEQYF. This sequence uses TRBV6-6 and TRBJ2-7; the D gene is perhaps TRBD2, on 5 matching bases. The V end loses 2 bases and the J end loses 3 bases, and a stretch of 14 bases separates them. CDR3 length: 15 amino acids, cysteine to phenylalanine. Only the CDR3 DNA stays, 45 bases, in frame from base 1. The germline V gene (reference sequence) supplies CDR1 MNHNY and CDR2 SVGAGI.